The entry that follows covers one T cell receptor beta chain sequence. The antigen remains undetermined. Using its own MiXCR run on the 5' RACE reads, TCRdb lists one record per CDR3 protein. The sample yields more than 80,000 distinct CDR3 sequences, 8% to 13% seen once. The sample belongs to a study of early T cells in non-severe SARS-CoV-2 infection. Study at large: Chains were not paired, and sequencing was done on bulk RNA from unsorted whole blood. Regarding the study as a whole: CD4 and private specificities were missed by VDJdb matching, which favored anti-spike CD8 responses.

Germline V lookup: CDR1 KGHSH, CDR2 LQKENI. V shed 5 bases and J 5 bases; nucleotides not matched to a gene: 12. This CDR3 region has 16 residues. The receptor comes from an adult who was a healthcare worker with PCR-confirmed SARS-CoV-2 infection or an uninfected control (not recorded which). The rearrangement links TRBV18 to TRBJ1-2, with TRBD1 matching 9 bases. Sequenced sample: whole blood. CDR3 coding DNA: TGTGCCAGCTCATCCGGAGCCGACAGGGGGAGTTATGGCTACACCTTC. Translating gives CASSSGADRGSYGYTF.